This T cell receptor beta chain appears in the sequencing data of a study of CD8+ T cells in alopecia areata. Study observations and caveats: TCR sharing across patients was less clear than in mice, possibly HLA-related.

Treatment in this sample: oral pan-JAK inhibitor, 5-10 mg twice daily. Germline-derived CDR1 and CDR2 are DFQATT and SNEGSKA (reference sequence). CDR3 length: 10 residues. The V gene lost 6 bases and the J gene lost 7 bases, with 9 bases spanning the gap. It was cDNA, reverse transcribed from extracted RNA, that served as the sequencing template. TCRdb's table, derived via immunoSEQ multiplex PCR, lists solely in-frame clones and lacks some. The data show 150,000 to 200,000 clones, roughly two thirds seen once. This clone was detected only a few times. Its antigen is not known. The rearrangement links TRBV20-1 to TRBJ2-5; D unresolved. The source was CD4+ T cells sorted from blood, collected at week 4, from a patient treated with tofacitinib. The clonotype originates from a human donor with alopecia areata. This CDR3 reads CSAGIGTQYF. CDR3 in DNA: TGCAGTGCCGGAATTGGGACCCAGTACTTC.